The clone carrying this TCR beta chain occurred a few times. Its antigen is undetermined. This specimen belongs to a study of cytomegalovirus exposure and HLA in healthy donors. Findings and caveats of the study: Later analysis associated a missense DCLRE1C variant with TCR beta V- and J-gene trimming. What a later analysis showed was that several of the most significant clusters appeared linked to common viral pathogens. Productive rates of about 87% or about 30% were seen for most TCR beta V segments in an earlier analysis.

PCR primers comprised 60 Vbeta and 13 Jbeta primers. Sequencing was performed with immunoSEQ multiplex PCR; in TCRdb, only in-frame clones are kept and a portion is missing. The sample holds 190,000 or so clones, 75% to 85% seen once. V lost 2 bases and J lost 5; bases outside the gene matches: 5. CDR1 and CDR2 from the germline V gene are SEHNR and FQNEAQ (reference sequence). This CDR3 region has 15 residues. The clonotype was recovered from a woman between 45 and 65 years old in good health and CMV-seropositive. Sequenced: PBMCs. The chain joins TRBV7-9 to TRBJ1-4; 7 bases align to TRBD1. The CDR3 region has the DNA TGTGCCAGCAGCTTAACCGGGACAGCAAATGAAAAACTGTTTTTT. Its protein product is CASSLTGTANEKLFF.